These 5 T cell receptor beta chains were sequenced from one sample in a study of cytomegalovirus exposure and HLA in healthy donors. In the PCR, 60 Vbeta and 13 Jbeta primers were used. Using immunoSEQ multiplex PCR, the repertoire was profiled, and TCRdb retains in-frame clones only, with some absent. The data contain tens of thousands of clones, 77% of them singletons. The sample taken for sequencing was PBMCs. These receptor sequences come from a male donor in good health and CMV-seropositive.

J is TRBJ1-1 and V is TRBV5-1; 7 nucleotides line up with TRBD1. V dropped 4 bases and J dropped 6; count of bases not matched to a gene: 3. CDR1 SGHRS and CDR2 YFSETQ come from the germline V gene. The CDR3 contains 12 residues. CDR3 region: CASSATGPEAFF. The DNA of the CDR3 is TGCGCCAGCAGCGCGACAGGGCCTGAAGCTTTCTTT.

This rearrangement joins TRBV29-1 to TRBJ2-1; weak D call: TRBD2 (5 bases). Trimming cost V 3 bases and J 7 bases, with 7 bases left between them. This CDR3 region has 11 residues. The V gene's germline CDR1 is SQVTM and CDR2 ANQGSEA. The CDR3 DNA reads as TGCAGCGTTGATCGGAGGAATGAGCAGTTCTTC. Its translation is CSVDRRNEQFF.

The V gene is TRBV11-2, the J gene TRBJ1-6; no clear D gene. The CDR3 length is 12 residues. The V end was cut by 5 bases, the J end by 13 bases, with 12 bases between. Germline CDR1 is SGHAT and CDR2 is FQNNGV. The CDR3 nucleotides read TGTGCCAGCAGCACCCTCAACTATCCCCTCCACTTT. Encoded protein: CASSTLNYPLHF.

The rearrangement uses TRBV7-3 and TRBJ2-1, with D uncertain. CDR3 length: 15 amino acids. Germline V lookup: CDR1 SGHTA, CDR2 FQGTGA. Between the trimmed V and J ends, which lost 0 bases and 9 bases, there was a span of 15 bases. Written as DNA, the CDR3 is TGTGCCAGCAGCTTAACTTGGGCTGGGCCCACTGAGCAGTTCTTC. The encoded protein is CASSLTWAGPTEQFF.

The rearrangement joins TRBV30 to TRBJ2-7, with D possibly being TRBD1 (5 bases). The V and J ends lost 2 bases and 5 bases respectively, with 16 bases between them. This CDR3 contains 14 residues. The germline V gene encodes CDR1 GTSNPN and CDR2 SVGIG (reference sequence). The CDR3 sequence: CAWSQGTILDEQYF. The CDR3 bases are TGTGCCTGGAGTCAGGGTACGATTTTGGACGAGCAGTACTTC.